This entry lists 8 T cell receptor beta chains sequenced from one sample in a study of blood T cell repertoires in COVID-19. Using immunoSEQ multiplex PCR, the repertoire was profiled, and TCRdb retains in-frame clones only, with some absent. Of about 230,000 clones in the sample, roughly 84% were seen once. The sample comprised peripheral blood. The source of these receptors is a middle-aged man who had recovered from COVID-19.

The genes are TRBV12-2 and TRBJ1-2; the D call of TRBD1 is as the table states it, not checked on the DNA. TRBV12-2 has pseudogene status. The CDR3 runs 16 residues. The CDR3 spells CASRPLWDRAHYGYTF. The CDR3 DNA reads TGTGCAAGTCGCCCCCTATGGGACAGGGCCCACTATGGCTACACCTTC.

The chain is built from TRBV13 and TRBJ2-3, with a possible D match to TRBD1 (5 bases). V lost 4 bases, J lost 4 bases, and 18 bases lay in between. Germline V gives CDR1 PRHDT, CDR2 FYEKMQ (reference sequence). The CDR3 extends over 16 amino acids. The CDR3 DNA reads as TGTGCCAGCAGCTCATCGGCTAAGGGGCGCCCAGATACGCAGTATTTT. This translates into CASSSSAKGRPDTQYF.

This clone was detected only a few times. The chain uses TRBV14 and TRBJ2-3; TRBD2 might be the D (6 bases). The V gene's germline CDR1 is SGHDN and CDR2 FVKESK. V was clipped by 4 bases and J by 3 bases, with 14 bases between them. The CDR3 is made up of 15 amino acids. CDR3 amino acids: CASSPRRGGTDTQYF. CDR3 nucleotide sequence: TGTGCCAGCAGCCCACGGCGGGGCGGAACAGATACGCAGTATTTT.

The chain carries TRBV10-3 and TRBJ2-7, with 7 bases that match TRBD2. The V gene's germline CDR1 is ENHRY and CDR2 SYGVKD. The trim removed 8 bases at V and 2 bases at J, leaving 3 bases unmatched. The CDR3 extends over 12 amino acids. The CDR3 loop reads CAIQSGAYEQYF. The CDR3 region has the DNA TGTGCCATCCAGAGCGGGGCCTACGAGCAGTACTTC.

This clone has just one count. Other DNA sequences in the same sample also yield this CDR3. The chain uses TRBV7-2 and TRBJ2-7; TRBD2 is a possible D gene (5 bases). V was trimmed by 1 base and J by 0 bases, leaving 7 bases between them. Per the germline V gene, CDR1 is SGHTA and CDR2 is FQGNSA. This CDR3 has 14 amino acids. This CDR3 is CASSLERSSYEQYF. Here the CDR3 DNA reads TGTGCCAGCAGCTTAGAGCGGAGCTCCTACGAGCAGTACTTC.

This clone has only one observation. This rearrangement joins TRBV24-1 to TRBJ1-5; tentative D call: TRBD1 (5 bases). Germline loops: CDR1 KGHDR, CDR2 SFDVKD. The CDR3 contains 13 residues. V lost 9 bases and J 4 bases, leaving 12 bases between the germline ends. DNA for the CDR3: TGTGCCACCTCGCGAGACAGTAATCAGCCCCAGCATTTT. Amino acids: CATSRDSNQPQHF.

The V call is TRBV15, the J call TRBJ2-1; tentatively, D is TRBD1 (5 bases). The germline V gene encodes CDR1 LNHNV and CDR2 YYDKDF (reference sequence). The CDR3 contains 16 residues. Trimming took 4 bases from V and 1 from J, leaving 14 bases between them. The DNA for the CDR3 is TGTGCCACCAGCATCATACAGGCGGCGTCCTACAATGAGCAGTTCTTC. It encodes CATSIIQAASYNEQFF.

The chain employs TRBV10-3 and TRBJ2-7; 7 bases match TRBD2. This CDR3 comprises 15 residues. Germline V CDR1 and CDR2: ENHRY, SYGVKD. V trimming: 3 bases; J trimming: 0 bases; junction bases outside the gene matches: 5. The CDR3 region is CAISELARSSYEQYF. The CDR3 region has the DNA TGTGCCATCAGTGAACTAGCGAGGAGCTCCTACGAGCAGTACTTC.